The rows below give T cell receptor beta chains drawn from one sample of a study of T-cell reconstitution after alpha-beta-depleted transplantation in children. TCRdb redid the calling of the PCR reads with MiXCR, one entry per CDR3 protein. The sample consists of roughly 160,000 distinct CDR3 sequences, around 10% of them appearing once. Material: PBMCs, obtained before TCRalphabeta/CD19-depleted stem cell transplant. The receptor source for this set is a boy between 2 and 10 years old with acute myeloid leukemia, due to receive a stem cell transplant. CDR3s include the opening cysteine and the closing phenylalanine or tryptophan. A D gene is named only where the DNA matches it firmly. Size is stated for part of the rows, as once, few or many counts, or as a class when the clone is expanded.

>-|TRBJ1-2|TRBV5-6|many
TGTGCCAGCAGTCAAACCGGGGGCGGCTATGGCTACACCTTC
CASSQTGGGYGYTF
>-|TRBJ2-2|TRBV24-1|many
TGTGCCACCAGTGGGCGGAACACCGGGGAGCTGTTTTTT
CATSGRNTGELFF
>-|TRBJ1-1|TRBV12-3/TRBV12-4|many
TGTGCCAGCAGGTTAGAGGAGAACACTGAAGCTTTCTTT
CASRLEENTEAFF
>TRBD1|TRBJ1-3|TRBV5-1|many
TGCGCCAGCAGCCCCATCCAGGGGGGTGTGGACACCATATATTTT
CASSPIQGGVDTIYF
>-|TRBJ1-2|TRBV20-1|many
TGCAGTGCTAGGCGATACTATGGCTACACCTTC
CSARRYYGYTF
>-|TRBJ2-1|TRBV7-6|-
TGTGCCAGCAGCTTAGCTGTTAGCTATGAGCAGTTCTTC
CASSLAVSYEQFF
>-|TRBJ1-2|TRBV10-3|few
TGTGCCATCAGTGAGTCGTCCGAAACGGGGGGAATAGCTAACTATGGCTACACCTTC
CAISESSETGGIANYGYTF
>-|TRBJ2-6|TRBV4-2|many
TGTGCCAGCAGCCACGACAGAAGCTCTGGGGCCAACGTCCTGACTTTC
CASSHDRSSGANVLTF
>TRBD1|TRBJ1-1|TRBV18|few
TGTGCCAGCTCACCCCGGGGAGGGGGCGACACTGAAGCTTTCTTT
CASSPRGGGDTEAFF
>TRBD1|TRBJ1-2|TRBV29-1|many
TGCAGCGTACAGGGGGCGATTGGCTACACCTTC
CSVQGAIGYTF
>TRBD1|TRBJ1-2|TRBV28|many
TGTGCCAGCAGCCCACAGGGGATAAGCTACACCTTC
CASSPQGISYTF
>TRBD2|TRBJ2-1|TRBV20-1|many
TGCAGTGCTAGCCCAGCGGGGGGCAATGAGCAGTTCTTC
CSASPAGGNEQFF
>-|TRBJ2-5|TRBV7-9|many
TGTGCCAGCAGCAAGGGACGGGATCAAGAGACCCAGTACTTC
CASSKGRDQETQYF
>-|TRBJ1-5|TRBV5-1|many
TGCGCCAGCAGCTTGGGACATAGCAATCAGCCCCAGCATTTT
CASSLGHSNQPQHF
>-|TRBJ1-4|TRBV12-3/TRBV12-4|many
TGTGCCAGCAGTTTAACTAATGAAAAACTGTTTTTT
CASSLTNEKLFF
>-|TRBJ2-7|TRBV5-6|many
TGTGCCAGCAGCCATCTTCCGTCCGAGCAGTACTTC
CASSHLPSEQYF
>-|TRBJ2-2|TRBV9|many
TGTGCCAGCAGCGTAGTAGGAGCTCTGAACACCGGGGAGCTGTTTTTT
CASSVVGALNTGELFF
>-|TRBJ1-1|TRBV5-1|many
TGCGCCAGCAGGGCGGACAGAAAGACTTTGAACACTGAAGCTTTCTTT
CASRADRKTLNTEAFF
>-|TRBJ2-1|TRBV18|many
TGTGCCAGCTCACCGGTCATACCTGAAGGGCAGAGCTCCTACAATGAGCAGTTCTTC
CASSPVIPEGQSSYNEQFF
>-|TRBJ2-5|TRBV2|many
TGTGCCAGCAGTGCCGGACTCCCGGAGACCCAGTACTTC
CASSAGLPETQYF
>-|TRBJ2-1|TRBV9|many
TGTGCCAGCAGTCCCCGGGACTTCCCCTACAATGAGCAGTTCTTC
CASSPRDFPYNEQFF
>-|TRBJ1-2|TRBV5-1|many
TGCGCCAGCAGCGAAGACAGTTTCGGCTACACCTTC
CASSEDSFGYTF
>-|TRBJ2-1|TRBV7-2|many
TGTGCCAGCAGCTGGTCGCCTAGCGAATACAATGAGCAGTTCTTC
CASSWSPSEYNEQFF
>TRBD2|TRBJ2-3|TRBV28|many
TGTGCCAGCAGGAAACTAGCGGGAGTAGAATCAGATACGCAGTATTTT
CASRKLAGVESDTQYF
>-|TRBJ2-3|TRBV11-2|-
TGTGCCCGCAGCTTAGGTCCCACAGATACGCAGTATTTT
CARSLGPTDTQYF
>-|TRBJ1-1|TRBV20-1|many
TGCAGTGCCGCGCGGGGGGCCAAGAACACTGAAGCTTTCTTT
CSAARGAKNTEAFF
>-|TRBJ2-3|TRBV6-5|many
TGTGCCAGCCAAATAGCGGCCCCCAGGACAGATACGCAGTATTTT
CASQIAAPRTDTQYF
>-|TRBJ2-7|TRBV18|many
TGTGCCAGCTCACCGTCTCTCAACGGGGGAGAGCAGTACTTC
CASSPSLNGGEQYF
>-|TRBJ1-2|TRBV5-6|once
TGTGCCATGGGCCCCGGGCTAACCCCCTGCTACACCTTC
CAMGPGLTPCYTF
>-|TRBJ2-7|TRBV4-1|few
TGCGCCAGCAGCCAAACGGGAGTCGGCGCCTACGAGCAGTACTTC
CASSQTGVGAYEQYF
>TRBD1|TRBJ2-1|TRBV5-8|many
TGTGCCAGCAGCTTGAGGCCAGGGGGCGCTGAGCAGTTCTTC
CASSLRPGGAEQFF
>-|TRBJ1-5|TRBV10-3|few
TGTGCCATCAGTGTTAAGGAGGGATACTTCAATCAGCCCCAGCATTTT
CAISVKEGYFNQPQHF
>-|TRBJ2-5|TRBV13|many
TGTGCCAGCAGTTCGGAGCACCAAGAGACCCAGTACTTC
CASSSEHQETQYF